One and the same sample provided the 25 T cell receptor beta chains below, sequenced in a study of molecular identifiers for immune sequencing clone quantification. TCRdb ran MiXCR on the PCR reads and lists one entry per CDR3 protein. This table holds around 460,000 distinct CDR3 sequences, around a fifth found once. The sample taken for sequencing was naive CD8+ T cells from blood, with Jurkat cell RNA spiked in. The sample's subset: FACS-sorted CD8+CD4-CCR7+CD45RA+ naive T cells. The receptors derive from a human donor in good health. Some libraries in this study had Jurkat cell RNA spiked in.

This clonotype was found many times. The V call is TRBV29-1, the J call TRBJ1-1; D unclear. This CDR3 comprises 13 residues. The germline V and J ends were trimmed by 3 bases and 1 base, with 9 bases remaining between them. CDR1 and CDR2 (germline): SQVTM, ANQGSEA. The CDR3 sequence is CSVDRTGNTEAFF. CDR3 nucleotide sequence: TGCAGCGTTGACAGGACGGGGAACACTGAAGCTTTCTTT.

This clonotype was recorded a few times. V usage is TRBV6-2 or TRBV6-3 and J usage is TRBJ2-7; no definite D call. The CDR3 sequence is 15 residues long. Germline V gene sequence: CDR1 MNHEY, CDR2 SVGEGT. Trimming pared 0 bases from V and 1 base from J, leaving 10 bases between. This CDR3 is CASSYSIGHSYEQYF. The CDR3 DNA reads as TGTGCCAGCAGTTACTCGATCGGGCATTCCTACGAGCAGTACTTC.

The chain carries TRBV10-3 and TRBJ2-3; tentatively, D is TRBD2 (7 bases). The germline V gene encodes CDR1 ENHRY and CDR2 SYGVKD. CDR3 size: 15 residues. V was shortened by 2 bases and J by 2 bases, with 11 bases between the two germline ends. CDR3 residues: CAISETGGITDTQYF. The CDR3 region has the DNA TGTGCCATCAGTGAGACGGGGGGCATCACAGATACGCAGTATTTT.

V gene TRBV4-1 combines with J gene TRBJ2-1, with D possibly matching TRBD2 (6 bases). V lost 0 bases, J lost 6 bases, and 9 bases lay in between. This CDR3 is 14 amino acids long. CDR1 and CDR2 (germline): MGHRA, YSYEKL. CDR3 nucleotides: TGCGCCAGCAGCCAAGAAGGTAGCGGCAATGAGCAGTTCTTC. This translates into CASSQEGSGNEQFF.

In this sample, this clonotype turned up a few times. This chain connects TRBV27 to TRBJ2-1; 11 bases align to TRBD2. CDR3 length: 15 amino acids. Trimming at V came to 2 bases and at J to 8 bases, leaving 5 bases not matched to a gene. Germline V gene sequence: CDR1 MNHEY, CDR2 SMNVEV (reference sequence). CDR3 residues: CASSLSLAGGHEQFF. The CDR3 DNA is TGTGCCAGCAGTTTAAGCCTAGCGGGAGGCCATGAGCAGTTCTTC.

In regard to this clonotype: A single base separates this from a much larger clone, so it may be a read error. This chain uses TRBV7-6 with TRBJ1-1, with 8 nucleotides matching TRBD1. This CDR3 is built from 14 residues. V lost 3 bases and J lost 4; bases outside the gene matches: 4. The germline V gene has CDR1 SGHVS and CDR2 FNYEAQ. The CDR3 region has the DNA TGTGCCAGCAGCTTTACAGGGGGTACCACTGAAGCTTTCTTT. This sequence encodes CASSFTGGTTEAFF.

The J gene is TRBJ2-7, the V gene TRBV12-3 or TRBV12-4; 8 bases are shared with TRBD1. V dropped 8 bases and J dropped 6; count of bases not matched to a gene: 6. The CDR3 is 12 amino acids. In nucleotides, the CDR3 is TGTGCCAGCGGAAATACAGGGGGCGAGCAGTACTTC. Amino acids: CASGNTGGEQYF.

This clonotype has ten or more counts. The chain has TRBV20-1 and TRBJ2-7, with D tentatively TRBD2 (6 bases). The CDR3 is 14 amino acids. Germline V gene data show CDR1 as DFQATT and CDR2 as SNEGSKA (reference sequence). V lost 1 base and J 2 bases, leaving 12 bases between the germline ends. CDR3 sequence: CSARVLARAYEQYF. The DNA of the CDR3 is TGCAGTGCTAGAGTCCTAGCGAGAGCCTACGAGCAGTACTTC.

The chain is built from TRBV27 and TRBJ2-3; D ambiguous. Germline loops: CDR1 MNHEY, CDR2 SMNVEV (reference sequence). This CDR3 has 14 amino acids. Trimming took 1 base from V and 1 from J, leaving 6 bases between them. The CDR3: CASSLYTGTDTQYF. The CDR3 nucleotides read TGTGCCAGCAGTTTATACACGGGCACAGATACGCAGTATTTT.

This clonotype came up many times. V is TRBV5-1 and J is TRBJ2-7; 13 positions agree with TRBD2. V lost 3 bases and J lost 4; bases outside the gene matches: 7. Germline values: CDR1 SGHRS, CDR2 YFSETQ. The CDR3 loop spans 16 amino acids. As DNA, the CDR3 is TGCGCCAGCAGCTGGCTAGGACTAGCGGGGGAATACGAGCAGTACTTC. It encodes CASSWLGLAGEYEQYF. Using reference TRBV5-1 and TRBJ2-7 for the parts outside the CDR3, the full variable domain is KAGVTQTPRYLIKTRGQQVTLSCSPISGHRSVSWYQQTPGQGLQFLFEYFSETQRNKGNFPGRFSGRQFSNSRSEMNVSTLELGDSALYLCASSWLGLAGEYEQYFGPGTRLTVT.

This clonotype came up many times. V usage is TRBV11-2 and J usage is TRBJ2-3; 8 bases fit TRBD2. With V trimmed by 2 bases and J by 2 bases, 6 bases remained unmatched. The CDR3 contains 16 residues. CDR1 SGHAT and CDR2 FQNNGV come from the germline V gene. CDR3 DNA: TGTGCCAGCAGCTTATTGGTTAGCGGGGACACAGATACGCAGTATTTT. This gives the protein CASSLLVSGDTDTQYF.

The CDR3 DNA reads TGTGCCAGCAGCTTGACCCCGGCTGGCACAGATACGCAGTATTTT. Translated, it gives CASSLTPAGTDTQYF. The chain has TRBV5-4 and TRBJ2-3; D remains unclear. V gave up 1 base and J gave up 1 base, with 10 bases separating them. The length of the CDR3 is 15 residues. The germline V gene encodes CDR1 SGHNT and CDR2 YYREEE (reference sequence).

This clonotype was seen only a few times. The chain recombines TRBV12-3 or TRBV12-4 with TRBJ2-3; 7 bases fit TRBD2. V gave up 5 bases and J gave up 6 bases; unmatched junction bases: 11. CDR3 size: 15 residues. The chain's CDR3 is CASSTIAGLPDTQYF. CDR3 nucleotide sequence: TGTGCCAGCAGTACCATAGCGGGCCTGCCGGATACGCAGTATTTT.

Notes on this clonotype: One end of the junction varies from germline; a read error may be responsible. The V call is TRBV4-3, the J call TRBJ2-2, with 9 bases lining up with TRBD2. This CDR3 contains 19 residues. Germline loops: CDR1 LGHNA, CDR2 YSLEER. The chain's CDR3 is CASSQDRLAGTTNTGGLFF. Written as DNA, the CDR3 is TGCGCCAGCAGCCAAGATAGGCTAGCGGGAACTACGAACACCGGGGGGCTGTTTTTT.

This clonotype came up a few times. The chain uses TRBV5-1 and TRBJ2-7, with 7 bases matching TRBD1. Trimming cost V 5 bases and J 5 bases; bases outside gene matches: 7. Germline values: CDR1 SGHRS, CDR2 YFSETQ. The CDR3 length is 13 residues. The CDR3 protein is CASRREGANEQYF. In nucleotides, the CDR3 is TGCGCCAGCAGAAGAGAGGGGGCGAACGAGCAGTACTTC.

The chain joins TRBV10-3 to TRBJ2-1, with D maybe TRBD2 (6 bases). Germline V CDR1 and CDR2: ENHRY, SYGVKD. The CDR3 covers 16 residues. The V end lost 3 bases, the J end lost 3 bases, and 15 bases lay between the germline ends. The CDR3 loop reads CAISDLEGFIYNEQFF. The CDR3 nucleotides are TGTGCCATCAGTGATTTGGAGGGATTTATCTACAATGAGCAGTTCTTC.

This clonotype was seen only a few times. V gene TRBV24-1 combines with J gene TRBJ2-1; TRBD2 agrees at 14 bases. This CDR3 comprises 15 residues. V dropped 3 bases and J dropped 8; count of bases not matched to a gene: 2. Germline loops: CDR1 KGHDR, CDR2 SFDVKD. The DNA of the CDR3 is TGTGCCACCAGTGATCCGGGACTAGCGGGGGATGAGCAGTTCTTC. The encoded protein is CATSDPGLAGDEQFF.

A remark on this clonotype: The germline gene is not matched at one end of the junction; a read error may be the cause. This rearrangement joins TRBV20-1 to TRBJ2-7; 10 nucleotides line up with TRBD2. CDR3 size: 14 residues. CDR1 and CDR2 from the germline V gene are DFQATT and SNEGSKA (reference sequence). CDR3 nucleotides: TGCAGTGCTAATTGGGTAGCGGGAGGCGGCGAGCAGCACTTC. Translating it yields CSANWVAGGGEQHF.

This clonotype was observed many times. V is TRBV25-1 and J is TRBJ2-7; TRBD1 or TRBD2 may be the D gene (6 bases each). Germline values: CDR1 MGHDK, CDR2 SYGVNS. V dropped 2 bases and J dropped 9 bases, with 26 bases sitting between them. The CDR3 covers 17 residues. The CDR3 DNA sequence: TGTGCCAGCAGTGAAGTTGGACCCCTCGGGGGCAGCGACGGGCAGTACTTC. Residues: CASSEVGPLGGSDGQYF.

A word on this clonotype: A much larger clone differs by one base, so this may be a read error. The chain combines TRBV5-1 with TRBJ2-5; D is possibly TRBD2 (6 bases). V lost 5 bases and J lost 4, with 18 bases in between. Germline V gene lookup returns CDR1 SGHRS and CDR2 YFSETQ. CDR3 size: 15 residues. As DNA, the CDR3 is TGCGCCAGCAGTCAAGGTGTCCGGAGGGGAGAGACCCAGTACTTC. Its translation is CASSQGVRRGETQYF.

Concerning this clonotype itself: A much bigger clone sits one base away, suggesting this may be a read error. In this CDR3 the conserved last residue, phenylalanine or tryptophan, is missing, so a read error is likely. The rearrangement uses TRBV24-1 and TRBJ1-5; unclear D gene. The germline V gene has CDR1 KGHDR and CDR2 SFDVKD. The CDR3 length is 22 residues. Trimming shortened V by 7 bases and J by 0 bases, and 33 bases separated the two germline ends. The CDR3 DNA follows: TGTGCCACCAGCACTAGAGAGCACCGAGGAGACCCAACCCCGTATAGCAATCAGCCCCAGCATATT. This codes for CATSTREHRGDPTPYSNQPQHI.

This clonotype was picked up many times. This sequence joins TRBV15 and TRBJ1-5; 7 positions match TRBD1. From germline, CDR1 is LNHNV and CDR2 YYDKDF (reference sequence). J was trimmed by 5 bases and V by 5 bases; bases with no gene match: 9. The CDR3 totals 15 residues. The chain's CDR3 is CATSHLGQGDQPQHF. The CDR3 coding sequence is TGTGCCACCAGCCATTTAGGGCAGGGGGATCAGCCCCAGCATTTT.

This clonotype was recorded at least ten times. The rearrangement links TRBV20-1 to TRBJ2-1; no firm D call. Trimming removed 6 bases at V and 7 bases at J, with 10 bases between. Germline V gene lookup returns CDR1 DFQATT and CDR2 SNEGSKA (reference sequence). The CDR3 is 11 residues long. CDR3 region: CSAISTNEQFF. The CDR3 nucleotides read TGCAGTGCCATTAGTACGAATGAGCAGTTCTTC.

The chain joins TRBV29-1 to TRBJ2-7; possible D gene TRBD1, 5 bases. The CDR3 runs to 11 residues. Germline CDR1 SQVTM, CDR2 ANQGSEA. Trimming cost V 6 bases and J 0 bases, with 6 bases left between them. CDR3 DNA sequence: TGCAGCGTGGACATCTCCTACGAGCAGTACTTC. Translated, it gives CSVDISYEQYF.

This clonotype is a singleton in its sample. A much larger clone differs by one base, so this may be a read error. The CDR3 nucleotides are TGTGCCAGCCTCGGGGGCCCTCTTTGGGAGCAGTACTTC. The encoded protein is CASLGGPLWEQYF. The rearrangement joins TRBV12-3 or TRBV12-4 to TRBJ2-7; the D call may be TRBD1 or TRBD2 (6 bases each). The V end lost 8 bases, the J end lost 7 bases, and 18 bases lay between the germline ends. The CDR3 is 13 residues long.